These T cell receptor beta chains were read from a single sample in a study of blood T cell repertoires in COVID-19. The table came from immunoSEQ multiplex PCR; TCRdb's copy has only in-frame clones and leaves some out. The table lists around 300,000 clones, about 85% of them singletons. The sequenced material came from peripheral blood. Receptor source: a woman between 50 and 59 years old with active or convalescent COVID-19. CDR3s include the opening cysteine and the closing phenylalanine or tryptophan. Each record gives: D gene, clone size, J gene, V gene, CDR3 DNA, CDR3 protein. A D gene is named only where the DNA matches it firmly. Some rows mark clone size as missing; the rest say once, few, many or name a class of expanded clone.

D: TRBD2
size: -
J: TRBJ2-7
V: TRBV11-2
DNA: TGTGCCAGCAGCTCCATCCGGACTAGCGGGAGTAGTTACGAGCAGTACTTC
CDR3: CASSSIRTSGSSYEQYF

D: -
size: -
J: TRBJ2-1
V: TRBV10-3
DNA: TGTGCCATCCCGGGGAGCTCCTACAATGAGCAGTTCTTC
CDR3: CAIPGSSYNEQFF

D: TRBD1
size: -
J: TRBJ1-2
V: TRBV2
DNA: TGTGCCAGCAGCCGGGACAGTTATGGCTACACCTTC
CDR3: CASSRDSYGYTF

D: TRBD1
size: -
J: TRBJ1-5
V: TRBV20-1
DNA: TGCAGTGCTAGTCTTCAAAGAGGGGGCGGGCAGCCCCAGCATTTT
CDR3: CSASLQRGGGQPQHF

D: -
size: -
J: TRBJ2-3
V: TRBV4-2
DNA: TGTGCCAGCAGCCAAGATGCTAGCACGACAGATACGCAGTATTTT
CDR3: CASSQDASTTDTQYF

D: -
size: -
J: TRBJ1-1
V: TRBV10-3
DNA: TGTGCCATCAGTGAGAATCTTACGGGACGGGGGAAAGCTTTCTTT
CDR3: CAISENLTGRGKAFF

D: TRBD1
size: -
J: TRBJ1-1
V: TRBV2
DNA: TGTGCCAGCAGTTACCGGGACAGGAACACTGAAGCTTTCTTT
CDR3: CASSYRDRNTEAFF

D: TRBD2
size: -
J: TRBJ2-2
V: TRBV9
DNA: TGTGCCAGCAGCGTAGCTAGACTAGCGGGAGGGCCCGGAGGTATCAAGAACACCGGGGAGCTGTTTTTT
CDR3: CASSVARLAGGPGGIKNTGELFF

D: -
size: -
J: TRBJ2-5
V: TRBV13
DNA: TGTGCCAGCAGCCTCTGGGACATCCAAGAGACCCAGTACTTC
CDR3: CASSLWDIQETQYF

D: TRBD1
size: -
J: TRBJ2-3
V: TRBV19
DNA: TGTGCCAGTAGTATTGGACAGGGCCCTGGGTCGGCACACACAGATACGCAGTATTTT
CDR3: CASSIGQGPGSAHTDTQYF

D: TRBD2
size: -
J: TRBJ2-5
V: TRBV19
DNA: TGTGCCAGTAGTATCCTAGCGGGGTTACAAGAGACCCAGTACTTC
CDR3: CASSILAGLQETQYF

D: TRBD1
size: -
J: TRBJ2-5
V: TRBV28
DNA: TGTGCCAGCAGTTTAAGGGGACAGGGGAGGCGGAAGACCCAGTACTTC
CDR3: CASSLRGQGRRKTQYF

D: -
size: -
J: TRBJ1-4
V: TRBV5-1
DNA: TGCGCCAGCAGTGAAAGGGCCGGGGGGGAAAAACTGTTTTTT
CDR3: CASSERAGGEKLFF

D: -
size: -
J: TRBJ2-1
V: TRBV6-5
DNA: TGTGCCAGCAGTCCGCTGGGCGGGAACAATGAGCAGTTCTTC
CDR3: CASSPLGGNNEQFF

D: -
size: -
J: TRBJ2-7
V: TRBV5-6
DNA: TGTGCCAGCAGCTTAAGTCCCCGCGACGAGCAGTACTTC
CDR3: CASSLSPRDEQYF

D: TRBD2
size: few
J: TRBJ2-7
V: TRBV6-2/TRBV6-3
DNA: TGTGCCAGCAGCCCTAAGACTAGCGGGAGATCATATGAGCAGTACTTC
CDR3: CASSPKTSGRSYEQYF

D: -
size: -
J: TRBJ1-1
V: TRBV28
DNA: TGTGCCAGCCGGGTGTCAACGGGGTGGACTGAAGCTTTCTTT
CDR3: CASRVSTGWTEAFF

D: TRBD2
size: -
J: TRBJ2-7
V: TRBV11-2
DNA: TGTGCCAGCAGTCCCAGCGGGGCAACCTACGAGCAGTACTTC
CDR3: CASSPSGATYEQYF

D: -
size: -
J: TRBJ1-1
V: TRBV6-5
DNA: TGTGCCAGCAGTTACTCGGGACTTATGAACACTGAAGCTTTCTTT
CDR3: CASSYSGLMNTEAFF

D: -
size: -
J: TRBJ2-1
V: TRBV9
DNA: TGTGCCCTCTACTTGAGCTCCTACAATGAGCAGTTCTTC
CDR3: CALYLSSYNEQFF

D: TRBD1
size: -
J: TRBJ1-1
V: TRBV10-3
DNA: TGTGCCATCAGTGAGTCGGACAGGGAGAACACTGAAGCTTTCTTT
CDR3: CAISESDRENTEAFF

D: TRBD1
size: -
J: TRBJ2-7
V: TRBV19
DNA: TGTGCCAGTAGTACCCAGGGGGCATTGGTCTACGAGCAGTACTTC
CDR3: CASSTQGALVYEQYF

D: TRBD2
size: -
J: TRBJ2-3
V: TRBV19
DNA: TGTGCCAGTCAACCGGGACTAGCGGGAGAAGGTACGCAGTATTTT
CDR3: CASQPGLAGEGTQYF

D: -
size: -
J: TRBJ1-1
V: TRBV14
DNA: TGTGCCAGCAGCCAAGACGGCAGCACAGGAACCAAGAGGGCTTTCTTT
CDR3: CASSQDGSTGTKRAFF

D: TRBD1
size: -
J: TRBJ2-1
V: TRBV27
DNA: TGTGCCAGCAGTTTCCTACGATCGACAGGGGAGGTTTACAATGAGCAGTTCTTC
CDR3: CASSFLRSTGEVYNEQFF

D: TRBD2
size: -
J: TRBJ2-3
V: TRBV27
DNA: TGTGCCAGCACCCAAACGGGACTAGCGGGAGAAGATACGCAGTATTTT
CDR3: CASTQTGLAGEDTQYF

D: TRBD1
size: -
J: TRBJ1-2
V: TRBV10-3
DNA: TGTGCCATCAGCGATCAACGACAGGGAGACTATGGCTACACCTTC
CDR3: CAISDQRQGDYGYTF

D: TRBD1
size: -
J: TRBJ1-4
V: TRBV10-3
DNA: TGTGCCATCAGTGACGGGACAGGGTCGAGCGAAAAACTGTTTTTT
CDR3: CAISDGTGSSEKLFF

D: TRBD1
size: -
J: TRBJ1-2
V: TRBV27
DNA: TGTGCCAGCAGTTTAAATCCGGGACAGAGTCTCGGCTACACCTTC
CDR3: CASSLNPGQSLGYTF

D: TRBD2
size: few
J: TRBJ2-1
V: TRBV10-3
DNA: TGTGCCATCAGTGAGGCGGGAGTAGGGGCTTACAATGAGCAGTTCTTC
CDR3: CAISEAGVGAYNEQFF

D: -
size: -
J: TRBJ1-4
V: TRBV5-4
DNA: TGTGCCAGCAGCTTGGAGACAGATAATAATGAAAAACTGTTTTTT
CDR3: CASSLETDNNEKLFF

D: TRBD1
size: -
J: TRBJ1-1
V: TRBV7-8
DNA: TGTGCCAGCAGCCCCGAGGGGGCCGGAAACACTGAAGCTTTCTTT
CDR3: CASSPEGAGNTEAFF

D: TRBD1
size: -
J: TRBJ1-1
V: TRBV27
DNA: TGTGCCAGCAGTTTACAGGGGGCGAGTTCGGCTTTCTTT
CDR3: CASSLQGASSAFF

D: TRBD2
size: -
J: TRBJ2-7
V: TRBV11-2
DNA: TGTGCCAGCAGCTTGGGACTAGCGGGAGACGAGCAGTACTTC
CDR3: CASSLGLAGDEQYF

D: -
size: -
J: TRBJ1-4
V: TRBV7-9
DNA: TGTGCCAGCAGCTTGGCAGGGCCTGAAAAACTGTTTTTT
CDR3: CASSLAGPEKLFF

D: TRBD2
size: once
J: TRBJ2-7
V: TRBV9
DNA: TGTGCCAGCAGCGTCGATCTAGCGGCCCCCTACGAGCAGTACTTC
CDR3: CASSVDLAAPYEQYF

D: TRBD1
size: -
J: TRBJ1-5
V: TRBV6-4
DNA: TGTGCCAGCAGTGAGCAGGGGGAAAATCAGCCCCAGCATTTT
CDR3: CASSEQGENQPQHF

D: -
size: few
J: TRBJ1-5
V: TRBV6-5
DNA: TGTGCCAGCAGTCCCCTGGGGCAGGGCTATCAGCCCCAGCATTTT
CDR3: CASSPLGQGYQPQHF

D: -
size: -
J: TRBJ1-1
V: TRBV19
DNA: TGTGCCAGTCGCTATCACCCGAACACTGAAGCTTTCTTT
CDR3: CASRYHPNTEAFF

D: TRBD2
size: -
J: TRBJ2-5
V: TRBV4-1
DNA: TGCGCCAGCAGCCCGGGGACTAGCGGGAGTTGGGAGACCCAGTACTTC
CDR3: CASSPGTSGSWETQYF

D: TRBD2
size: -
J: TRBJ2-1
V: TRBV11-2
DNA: TGTGCCAGCAGCTTAGCACTAGCGGCGTACAATGAGCAGTTCTTC
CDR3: CASSLALAAYNEQFF

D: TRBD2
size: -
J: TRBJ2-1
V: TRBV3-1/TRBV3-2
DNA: TGTGCCAGCAGCCAAGAGAGCGGGAGAGGAAATGAGCAGTTCTTC
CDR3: CASSQESGRGNEQFF

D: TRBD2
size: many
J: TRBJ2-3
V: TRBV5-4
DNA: TGTGCCAGCAGCTTAACGGGAGGGCCCGTAGGAGATACGCAGTATTTT
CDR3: CASSLTGGPVGDTQYF

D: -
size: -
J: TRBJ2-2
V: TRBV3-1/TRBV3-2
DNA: TGTGCCAGCAGCCTCTCCGGGGGGCACAGGACCGGGGAGCTGTTTTTT
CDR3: CASSLSGGHRTGELFF

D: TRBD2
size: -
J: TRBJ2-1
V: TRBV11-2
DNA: TGTGCCAGCAGCTTAAACTCCCCGGGAGGATCTAGTTCTTACAATGAGCAGTTCTTC
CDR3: CASSLNSPGGSSSYNEQFF

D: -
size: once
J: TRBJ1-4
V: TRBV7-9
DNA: TGTGCCAGCAGCTTAGTTTCCAGTTATGAAAAACTGTTTTTT
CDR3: CASSLVSSYEKLFF

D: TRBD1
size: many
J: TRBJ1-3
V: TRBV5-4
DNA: TGTGCCAGCAGCTGGGACAGGGCTGGAAACACCATATATTTT
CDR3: CASSWDRAGNTIYF

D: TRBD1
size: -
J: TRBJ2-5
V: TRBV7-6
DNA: TGTGCCAGCAGCTCTGGACAGGCCGGGCAGGAGACCCAGTACTTC
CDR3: CASSSGQAGQETQYF

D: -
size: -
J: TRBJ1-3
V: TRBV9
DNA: TGTGCCAGCAGCCCAGATCCCCGGGGGGGGCCTCTCTCTGGAAACACCATATATTTT
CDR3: CASSPDPRGGPLSGNTIYF

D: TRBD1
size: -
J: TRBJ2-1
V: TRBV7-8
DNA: TGTGCCAGCAGCTTAGCGGGACAGTTCAATGAGCAGTTCTTC
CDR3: CASSLAGQFNEQFF

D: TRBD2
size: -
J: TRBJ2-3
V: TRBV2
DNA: TGTGCCACCACGTATGGGGCGGGAGAGACAGATACGCAGTATTTT
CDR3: CATTYGAGETDTQYF

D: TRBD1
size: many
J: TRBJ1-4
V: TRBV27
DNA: TGTGCCAGCAGTTTAATGACAGGGGGTGATGAAAAACTGTTTTTT
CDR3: CASSLMTGGDEKLFF